This TCR beta chain was identified in a study of long-term antiretroviral therapy in people with HIV. Runs used v3.0 of the immunoSEQ assay and were done at survey level. Libraries were prepared by immunoSEQ multiplex PCR; TCRdb keeps only in-frame clonotypes and omits some of them. The sample has around 30,000 clones; roughly 85% are singletons. General study points: Clones that expanded before ART (that is, prior to treatment) dominated the repertoire at all time points.

This CDR3 spans 13 amino acids. V gave up 0 bases and J gave up 10 bases, with 10 bases separating them. Germline V gene lookup returns CDR1 MNHNS and CDR2 SASEGT. Comments on this clone: Its antigen remains unidentified.

The receptor's source is a young man with HIV. The rearrangement links TRBV6-1 to TRBJ2-1; D not resolved. The sample in question was unsorted PBMCs, obtained roughly 3.5 years after starting antiretroviral therapy. CDR3 in DNA: TGTGCCAGCAGTGAAGCGGGGTCTTGGGAGCAGTTCTTC. Translated, it gives CASSEAGSWEQFF.